The 18 T cell receptor beta chains reported below all come from one sample, sequenced in a study of blood T cells in healthy people across ages. PCR was performed a second time for about 6 to 12 cycles using a sample-barcoded 5' primer and a J-beta primer mix. MiXCR, run by TCRdb on the 5' RACE reads, gives a single entry per CDR3 protein. Here the sample spans about 1.8 million distinct CDR3 sequences, about 49% being singletons. The specimen sequenced was blood. The source is a woman aged 40 to 50 in good health.

This clonotype has only a few counts. The chain employs TRBV18 and TRBJ2-6; D may match TRBD1 or TRBD2 (5 bases each). V lost 5 bases and J lost 1, with 15 bases in between. The CDR3 has 17 residues. The germline gives CDR1 KGHSH, CDR2 LQKENI. CDR3 loop: CASSTRGPGSGANVLTF. The CDR3 DNA sequence: TGTGCCAGCTCAACGAGGGGCCCAGGATCTGGGGCCAACGTCCTGACTTTC.

The chain combines TRBV6-1 with TRBJ2-6; D unclear. V was pared by 3 bases and J by 4 bases, with 16 bases between. The CDR3 has 17 residues. Germline CDR1 MNHNS, CDR2 SASEGT. This CDR3 reads CASSDHLGTSGANVLTF. The CDR3 DNA reads TGTGCCAGCAGTGATCACCTAGGAACCTCCGGGGCCAACGTCCTGACTTTC.

This clonotype appeared once. The rearrangement joins TRBV9 to TRBJ2-1, with 10 bases identical to TRBD2. The CDR3 length is 16 residues. The trim removed 0 bases at V and 8 bases at J, leaving 8 bases unmatched. Germline V lookup: CDR1 SGDLS, CDR2 YYNGEE. The CDR3 DNA follows: TGTGCCAGCAGCGTAGGACCAGCGGGGGGGTATGATGAGCAGTTCTTC. As protein: CASSVGPAGGYDEQFF.

This sequence joins TRBV7-9 and TRBJ2-7; D remains unclear. This CDR3 has 13 amino acids. Germline V gene lookup returns CDR1 SEHNR and CDR2 FQNEAQ (reference sequence). V was shortened by 8 bases and J by 5 bases, with 16 bases between the two germline ends. The CDR3 protein is CASAGLGYDEQYF. CDR3 DNA sequence: TGTGCCAGCGCCGGGTTAGGGTACGACGAGCAGTACTTC.

This clonotype was detected once. This rearrangement joins TRBV4-1 to TRBJ1-4; D might be TRBD1 (6 bases). Germline V gene lookup returns CDR1 MGHRA and CDR2 YSYEKL. This CDR3 comprises 16 residues. With 5 bases removed from V and 3 bases from J, the gap between germline ends came to 16 bases. CDR3 amino acids: CASSFGGGQANEKLFF. The CDR3 coding sequence is TGCGCCAGCAGCTTTGGGGGGGGGCAGGCTAATGAAAAACTGTTTTTT.

In this sample, this clonotype turned up a few times. This sequence joins TRBV7-2 and TRBJ2-5; D uncertain. The V gene's germline CDR1 is SGHTA and CDR2 FQGNSA. The length of the CDR3 is 15 residues. Trimming took 1 base from V and 0 from J, leaving 9 bases between them. CDR3 nucleotides: TGTGCCAGCAGCTTAGGAGTAGATTACCAAGAGACCCAGTACTTC. Translating gives CASSLGVDYQETQYF.

This chain joins TRBV28 and TRBJ2-1; maybe TRBD2 (6 bases). Germline values: CDR1 MDHEN, CDR2 SYDVKM. The CDR3 is 14 amino acids. The ends were cut back, 7 bases at V and 5 bases at J, with 15 bases in the middle. CDR3 nucleotides: TGTGCCAGCATAAACCGGGACTTCGACAATGAGCAGTTCTTC. The encoded protein is CASINRDFDNEQFF.

The chain uses TRBV25-1 and TRBJ1-2; the D is unclear. The CDR3 contains 15 residues. Trimming shortened V by 1 base and J by 0 bases, and 9 bases separated the two germline ends. The germline V gene encodes CDR1 MGHDK and CDR2 SYGVNS. The CDR3 is CASSEWESTNYGYTF. The CDR3 region has the DNA TGTGCCAGCAGTGAATGGGAGAGCACTAACTATGGCTACACCTTC.

In this sample, this clonotype turned up once. The CDR3 nucleotides read TGTGCCAGCAGTTTAATTTCCCGAGAGACCCAGTACTTC. This translates into CASSLISRETQYF. The chain employs TRBV27 and TRBJ2-5; no clear D gene. The CDR3 spans 13 residues. The V end was cut by 2 bases, the J end by 4 bases, with 8 bases between. CDR1 is MNHEY, CDR2 SMNVEV, per germline (reference sequence).

In its sample, this clonotype was seen a few times. Germline is not matched at one junction end, which may reflect a read error. This chain connects TRBV7-2 to TRBJ1-5, with no clear D. In germline, CDR1 is SGHTA, CDR2 FQGNSA. The CDR3 is 12 residues long. CDR3 sequence reads: CAGSSQTQPQHF. The CDR3 nucleotides are TGTGCCGGCAGCTCGCAGACTCAGCCCCAGCATTTT. The full variable domain, with the rest looked up from reference TRBV7-2 and TRBJ1-5, is GAGVSQSPSNKVTEKGKDVELRCDPISGHTALYWYRQSLGQGLEFLIYFQGNSAPDKSGLPSDRFSAERTGGSVSTLTIQRTQQEDSAVYLCAGSSQTQPQHFGDGTRLSIL.

This chain uses TRBV4-1 with TRBJ2-1; 10 bases map to TRBD2. The J call is doubtful: the DNA matches TRBJ2-7 better. Germline CDR1 MGHRA, CDR2 YSYEKL. CDR3 length: 18 residues. CDR3 residues: CASSQVLLAGTAYNEQYF. Written as DNA, the CDR3 is TGCGCCAGCAGCCAAGTCTTACTAGCGGGGACTGCCTACAATGAGCAGTACTTC.

This chain connects TRBV27 to TRBJ2-1; D perhaps matches TRBD2 (5 bases). The CDR3 has 14 residues. V lost 5 bases and J lost 4, with 12 bases in between. Germline-derived CDR1 and CDR2 are MNHEY and SMNVEV (reference sequence). The CDR3 here is CASSRPSPYNEQFF. The CDR3, as DNA: TGTGCCAGCAGTCGCCCTAGCCCTTACAATGAGCAGTTCTTC.

The chain joins TRBV20-1 to TRBJ1-2, with a tentative D call TRBD1 (6 bases). This CDR3 is built from 11 residues. Germline values: CDR1 DFQATT, CDR2 SNEGSKA (reference sequence). CDR3 protein: CRAGQWDGYTF. As DNA, the CDR3 is TGCAGGGCCGGACAGTGGGATGGCTACACCTTC.

The gene calls are TRBV20-1 and TRBJ1-2; D possibly corresponds to TRBD1 (6 bases). Germline V gives CDR1 DFQATT, CDR2 SNEGSKA (reference sequence). This CDR3 contains 15 residues. Trimming took 1 base from V and 7 from J, leaving 19 bases between them. The CDR3 sequence: CSARVPPGASLGYTF. The CDR3 DNA reads TGCAGTGCTAGAGTTCCGCCAGGGGCTAGTCTTGGCTACACCTTC.

The gene calls are TRBV2 and TRBJ2-3; D unresolved. From germline, CDR1 is SNHLY and CDR2 FYNNEI. This CDR3 contains 14 residues. V was clipped by 9 bases and J by 0 bases, with 13 bases between them. The CDR3 DNA sequence: TGTGCCAGTGACGCCCACAGTAGCACAGATACGCAGTATTTT. Protein product: CASDAHSSTDTQYF.

J is TRBJ2-3 and V is TRBV5-5, with D perhaps matching TRBD1 or TRBD2 (5 bases each). Germline V gene lookup returns CDR1 SGHKS and CDR2 YYEKEE (reference sequence). CDR3 size: 15 residues. The V end was cut by 4 bases, the J end by 4 bases, with 16 bases between. The CDR3 sequence is CASSPPGPKADTQYF. In nucleotides, the CDR3 is TGTGCCAGCAGCCCTCCGGGACCCAAGGCAGATACGCAGTATTTT.

The V call is TRBV9, the J call TRBJ2-3, with 13 bases that match TRBD2. The CDR3 is 17 residues long. Germline CDR1 and CDR2: SGDLS and YYNGEE. The V segment lost 0 bases and the J segment 6 bases; nucleotides outside the gene matches: 7. The CDR3 loop is CASSVDTSGGALDTQYF. The CDR3 DNA is TGTGCCAGCAGCGTAGATACTAGCGGGGGGGCCTTGGATACGCAGTATTTT.

This clonotype was observed a few times. The chain combines TRBV27 with TRBJ2-7; no clear D gene. This CDR3 is built from 15 residues. V was shortened by 6 bases and J by 3 bases, with 18 bases between the two germline ends. CDR1 and CDR2 from the germline V gene are MNHEY and SMNVEV (reference sequence). The CDR3 coding sequence is TGTGCCAGCAGGCAACAACTTGACCTCTTCTACGAGCAGTACTTC. Translation: CASRQQLDLFYEQYF.